Following are 27 T cell receptor beta chains from one sample sequenced in a study of T cells after yellow fever vaccination. MiXCR was run by TCRdb on the 5' RACE reads, yielding one entry per CDR3 protein. The top ten clones hold around 19% of a sample with more than 200,000 distinct CDR3 sequences, roughly 3.5% of them seen once. Here the sequenced sample was PBMCs, taken 15 days after the yellow fever booster vaccination. Receptors were obtained from a man between 18 and 29 years old who received the YFV17D yellow fever vaccine.

This clonotype was detected ten times or more. The chain joins TRBV4-1 to TRBJ1-1; 8 bases map to TRBD1. With V trimmed by 2 bases and J by 11 bases, 13 bases remained unmatched. The germline V gene encodes CDR1 MGHRA and CDR2 YSYEKL. The length of the CDR3 is 15 residues. CDR3: CASSQPSRGLWMAFF. DNA for the CDR3: TGCGCCAGCAGCCAACCGTCCAGGGGGCTTTGGATGGCTTTCTTT.

This clonotype was recorded many times. V gene TRBV6-2 or TRBV6-3 combines with J gene TRBJ2-5; D call uncertain. Germline CDR1 MNHEY, CDR2 SVGEGT. The CDR3 has 15 residues. V was pared by 2 bases and J by 0 bases, with 10 bases between. For the CDR3, the DNA is TGTGCCAGCAGTTACGCCAGGACGGACCAAGAGACCCAGTACTTC. Translating it yields CASSYARTDQETQYF.

The table lists this clonotype with many counts. V and J are TRBV6-2 or TRBV6-3 and TRBJ2-5, with D possibly TRBD2 on 5 matching bases. The ends were cut back, 8 bases at V and 5 bases at J, with 15 bases in the middle. The germline V gene has CDR1 MNHEY and CDR2 SVGEGT. The CDR3 spans 13 residues. The CDR3 DNA reads as TGTGCCAGCCCTCGGGATCTCCGGGAGACCCAGTACTTC. Amino acid sequence: CASPRDLRETQYF.

This clonotype was counted a few times. V gene TRBV20-1 combines with J gene TRBJ1-5, with 8 positions matching TRBD1. The germline V gene encodes CDR1 DFQATT and CDR2 SNEGSKA (reference sequence). The CDR3 contains 13 residues. The V segment lost 5 bases and the J segment 6 bases; nucleotides outside the gene matches: 6. CDR3 nucleotides: TGCAGTGCTTACGCAGGGGGCCTTCAGCCCCAGCATTTT. Protein product: CSAYAGGLQPQHF.

This clonotype was recorded many times. The chain links TRBV2 to TRBJ2-1; 9 bases fit TRBD2. V shed 7 bases and J 9 bases; nucleotides not matched to a gene: 7. Germline CDR1 reads SNHLY; CDR2 reads FYNNEI. CDR3 size: 13 residues. The chain's CDR3 is CASNRGGAVEQFF. CDR3 DNA sequence: TGTGCCAGCAATCGCGGGGGGGCGGTTGAGCAGTTCTTC.

Ten or more counts support this clonotype. The gene calls are TRBV12-3 or TRBV12-4 and TRBJ2-7; 9 bases fit TRBD1. V trimming: 6 bases; J trimming: 0 bases; junction bases outside the gene matches: 3. This CDR3 spans 14 amino acids. DNA of the CDR3: TGTGCCAGCAGGGGACAGGGAAGCTCCTACGAGCAGTACTTC. Translating gives CASRGQGSSYEQYF.

This chain links TRBV5-6 with TRBJ1-5, with TRBD1 as a possible D gene (5 bases). The CDR3 is made up of 17 amino acids. Between the trimmed V and J ends, which lost 4 bases and 0 bases, there was a span of 17 bases. CDR1 and CDR2 (germline): SGHDT, YYEEEE. The CDR3 sequence is CASSHRDRDYSNQPQHF. For the CDR3, the DNA is TGTGCCAGCAGCCACCGGGACCGAGACTATAGCAATCAGCCCCAGCATTTT.

This clonotype was seen ten or more times. The V call is TRBV12-3 or TRBV12-4, the J call TRBJ2-2, with 9 nucleotides matching TRBD1. Losses at the gene ends were 2 bases for V and 6 bases for J; bases not matched to a gene: 10. CDR3 length: 17 residues. CDR3 protein: CASSLIGTGFVAGELFF. In DNA form, the CDR3 reads TGTGCCAGCAGTTTAATCGGGACAGGGTTTGTCGCCGGGGAGCTGTTTTTT.

This clonotype was observed many times. The chain is built from TRBV5-4 and TRBJ2-1, with D uncertain. V was shortened by 0 bases and J by 6 bases, with 7 bases between the two germline ends. Germline loops: CDR1 SGHNT, CDR2 YYREEE (reference sequence). The CDR3 has 13 residues. CDR3 sequence reads: CASSLDSANEQFF. CDR3 in DNA: TGTGCCAGCAGCTTGGACTCCGCCAATGAGCAGTTCTTC.

This clonotype was seen ten or more times. V usage is TRBV7-2 and J usage is TRBJ2-1, with 9 bases that match TRBD1. After removal of 1 base from V and 13 bases from J, the junction contained 5 bases not matched to a gene. This CDR3 has 13 amino acids. Germline V lookup: CDR1 SGHTA, CDR2 FQGNSA. CDR3 residues: CASSLGTGDLQFF. CDR3 in DNA: TGTGCCAGCAGCTTAGGGACAGGGGATCTCCAGTTCTTC.

This clonotype has a count of ten or more. The chain recombines TRBV5-1 with TRBJ2-3; TRBD2 matches 12 bases. V lost 4 bases and J lost 2; bases outside the gene matches: 5. The germline gives CDR1 SGHRS, CDR2 YFSETQ. The CDR3 contains 16 residues. CDR3 nucleotide sequence: TGCGCCAGCAGCACCGGACTAGCGGGGAACACAGATACGCAGTATTTT. Translating gives CASSTGLAGNTDTQYF.

This clonotype was detected many times. The V gene is TRBV29-1, the J gene TRBJ1-5; 10 nucleotides match TRBD1. CDR3 length: 13 residues. V was pared by 6 bases and J by 6 bases, with 5 bases of the junction left unmatched. Looked up from germline, CDR1 is SQVTM and CDR2 is ANQGSEA. The CDR3 coding sequence is TGCAGCGTCACGACAGGGGGCGGTCAGCCCCAGCATTTT. It yields the protein CSVTTGGGQPQHF.

This clonotype has a count of ten or more. The chain is built from TRBV12-3 or TRBV12-4 and TRBJ1-5; D not certain. The V end was cut by 3 bases, the J end by 3 bases, with 3 bases between. CDR3 size: 12 residues. In DNA, the CDR3 is TGTGCCAGCAGTTTTATCAATCAGCCCCAGCATTTT. Amino acids: CASSFINQPQHF.

The table lists this clonotype with many counts. The genes are TRBV9 and TRBJ2-5; 7 bases line up with TRBD2. Germline values: CDR1 SGDLS, CDR2 YYNGEE. CDR3 length: 15 residues. The J segment lost 5 bases and the V segment lost 3 bases, leaving 10 bases of the junction unmatched. CDR3 in amino acids: CASSGGGFPQETQYF. As DNA, the CDR3 is TGTGCCAGCAGCGGGGGGGGTTTTCCCCAGGAGACCCAGTACTTC. The full variable domain, rest sourced from reference TRBV9 and TRBJ2-5, is DSGVTQTPKHLITATGQRVTLRCSPRSGDLSVYWYQQSLDQGLQFLIQYYNGEERAKGNILERFSAQQFPDLHSELNLSSLELGDSALYFCASSGGGFPQETQYFGPGTRLLVL.

The sample holds many counts of this clonotype. The V gene is TRBV7-2, the J gene TRBJ1-2; 12 bases are a match to TRBD1. The ends lost 5 bases at V and 3 bases at J; junction bases unmatched: 4. CDR1 is SGHTA, CDR2 FQGNSA, per germline. The CDR3 is 15 residues long. The CDR3 loop reads CASSLGQGAHYGYTF. The CDR3 nucleotides read TGTGCCAGCAGCCTGGGACAGGGGGCCCACTATGGCTACACCTTC.

This clonotype was seen many times. V is TRBV7-9 and J is TRBJ2-1, with a weak D call TRBD1 (5 bases). Between the trimmed V and J ends, which lost 2 bases and 6 bases, there was a span of 17 bases. From germline, CDR1 is SEHNR and CDR2 FQNEAQ (reference sequence). This CDR3 is built from 16 residues. The CDR3 region has the DNA TGTGCCAGCAGCTTACCATCATCGGACAACTGCAATGAGCAGTTCTTC. Its protein is CASSLPSSDNCNEQFF.

In its sample, this clonotype was seen a few times. V usage is TRBV18 and J usage is TRBJ2-7; 7 bases are a match to TRBD2. Germline V gives CDR1 KGHSH, CDR2 LQKENI. V shed 1 base, J shed 0 bases, and the junction held 3 bases outside the gene matches. This CDR3 has 15 residues. The CDR3 nucleotides are TGTGCCAGCTCACCACGTGGGGGGGACTCCTACGAGCAGTACTTC. It translates to CASSPRGGDSYEQYF.

This clonotype has ten or more counts. The chain uses TRBV29-1 and TRBJ2-5; 12 bases map to TRBD1. The CDR3 spans 16 residues. Germline-derived CDR1 and CDR2 are SQVTM and ANQGSEA. With 3 bases clipped from V and 4 bases from J, the junction kept 9 bases outside the gene matches. The CDR3 sequence: CSVDGWDRGLPETQYF. The CDR3 bases are TGCAGCGTTGACGGATGGGACAGGGGGCTCCCAGAGACCCAGTACTTC.

This clonotype was observed a handful of times. This rearrangement joins TRBV25-1 to TRBJ2-6; perhaps D is TRBD1 or TRBD2 (6 bases each). The CDR3 spans 13 residues. Deletions cut 10 bases from V and 4 bases from J, with 11 bases between. Germline CDR1 is MGHDK and CDR2 is SYGVNS. CDR3 sequence (DNA): TGTGCCACCGGAGGGGGGGGGGCCAACGTCCTGACTTTC. It codes for CATGGGGANVLTF.

This clonotype appeared many times. The chain has TRBV29-1 and TRBJ1-1; D may be TRBD1 (5 bases). The CDR3 is made up of 12 amino acids. Germline lookup yields CDR1 SQVTM and CDR2 ANQGSEA. Trimming took 7 bases from V and 1 from J, leaving 10 bases between them. For the CDR3, the DNA is TGCAGCGCCAGGGCGGCGAACACTGAAGCTTTCTTT. Translation gives CSARAANTEAFF.

This clonotype was picked up many times. V and J are TRBV7-2 and TRBJ1-6, with D perhaps matching TRBD1 (5 bases). This CDR3 has 16 residues. Trimming took 6 bases from V and 0 from J, leaving 12 bases between them. Looked up from germline, CDR1 is SGHTA and CDR2 is FQGNSA. CDR3 sequence reads: CASRGAGSSYNSPLHF. The CDR3 DNA is TGTGCCAGCAGGGGAGCAGGGAGCTCCTATAATTCACCCCTCCACTTT.

This clonotype was picked up many times. The CDR3 spells CASSLVDRGHGGYTF. The CDR3 DNA reads TGTGCCAGCAGCTTAGTGGACAGGGGACATGGGGGCTACACCTTC. This chain links TRBV7-2 with TRBJ1-2; 9 bases align to TRBD1. This CDR3 spans 15 amino acids. Germline V lookup: CDR1 SGHTA, CDR2 FQGNSA. With V trimmed by 1 base and J by 8 bases, 8 bases remained unmatched.

Ten or more counts support this clonotype. This chain connects TRBV4-1 to TRBJ2-1; 10 nucleotides line up with TRBD2. Germline CDR1 and CDR2: MGHRA and YSYEKL. Trimming at V came to 0 bases and at J to 7 bases, leaving 6 bases not matched to a gene. The CDR3 is 16 amino acids. The chain's CDR3 is CASSQEGSGGRNEQFF. As DNA, the CDR3 is TGCGCCAGCAGCCAAGAGGGTAGCGGGGGGAGAAATGAGCAGTTCTTC.

This clonotype has at least ten counts. The genes are TRBV7-2 and TRBJ2-2; D not certain. Per the germline V gene, CDR1 is SGHTA and CDR2 is FQGNSA. The CDR3 sequence is 17 residues long. The V and J ends lost 5 bases and 0 bases respectively, with 16 bases between them. The DNA for the CDR3 is TGTGCCAGCAGCCCCTACATCGTTGTGGCGAACACCGGGGAGCTGTTTTTT. This codes for CASSPYIVVANTGELFF.

In its sample, this clonotype was seen many times. The chain carries TRBV5-5 and TRBJ1-1; possible D gene TRBD1, 6 bases. CDR3 size: 15 residues. The V gene's germline CDR1 is SGHKS and CDR2 YYEKEE (reference sequence). Trimming took 0 bases from V and 11 from J, leaving 20 bases between them. The chain's CDR3 is CASSLESLAGEAAFF. The CDR3 nucleotides read TGTGCCAGCAGCTTGGAATCCTTAGCAGGGGAGGCGGCTTTCTTT.

This clonotype was seen many times. The V call is TRBV12-3 or TRBV12-4, the J call TRBJ2-3, with D maybe TRBD2 (6 bases). Trimming cost V 7 bases and J 1 base, with 15 bases left between them. This CDR3 contains 15 residues. The DNA of the CDR3 is TGTGCCAGCACCCGATGGGGGGTAGGCACAGATACGCAGTATTTT. Residues: CASTRWGVGTDTQYF.

This clonotype was counted ten times or more. J is TRBJ1-2 and V is TRBV7-6; D is uncertain. The length of the CDR3 is 14 residues. Deletions cut 5 bases from V and 8 bases from J, with 18 bases between. The germline V gene encodes CDR1 SGHVS and CDR2 FNYEAQ. The CDR3 spells CASSDQATGLGYTF. Here the CDR3 DNA reads TGTGCCAGCAGCGATCAGGCGACGGGTCTCGGCTACACCTTC. The full variable domain, its missing parts supplied by reference TRBV7-6 and TRBJ1-2, is GAGVSQSPRYKVTKRGQDVALRCDPISGHVSLYWYRQALGQGPEFLTYFNYEAQQDKSGLPNDRFSAERPEGSISTLTIQRTEQRDSAMYRCASSDQATGLGYTFGSGTRLTVV.